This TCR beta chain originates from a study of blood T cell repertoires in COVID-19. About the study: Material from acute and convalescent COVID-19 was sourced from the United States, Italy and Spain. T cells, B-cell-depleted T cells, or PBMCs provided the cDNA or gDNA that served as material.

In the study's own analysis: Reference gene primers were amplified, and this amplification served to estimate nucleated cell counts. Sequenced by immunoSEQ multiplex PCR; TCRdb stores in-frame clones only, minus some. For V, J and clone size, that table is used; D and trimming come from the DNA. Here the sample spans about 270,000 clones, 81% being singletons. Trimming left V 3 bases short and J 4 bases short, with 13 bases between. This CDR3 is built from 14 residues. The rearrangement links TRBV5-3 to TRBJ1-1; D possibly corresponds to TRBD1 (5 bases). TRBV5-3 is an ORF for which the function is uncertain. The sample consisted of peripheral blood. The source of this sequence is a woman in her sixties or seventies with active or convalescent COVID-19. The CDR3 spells CARSSRGAPTEAFF. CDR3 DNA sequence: TGTGCCAGAAGCTCCCGTGGGGCCCCCACTGAAGCTTTCTTT.